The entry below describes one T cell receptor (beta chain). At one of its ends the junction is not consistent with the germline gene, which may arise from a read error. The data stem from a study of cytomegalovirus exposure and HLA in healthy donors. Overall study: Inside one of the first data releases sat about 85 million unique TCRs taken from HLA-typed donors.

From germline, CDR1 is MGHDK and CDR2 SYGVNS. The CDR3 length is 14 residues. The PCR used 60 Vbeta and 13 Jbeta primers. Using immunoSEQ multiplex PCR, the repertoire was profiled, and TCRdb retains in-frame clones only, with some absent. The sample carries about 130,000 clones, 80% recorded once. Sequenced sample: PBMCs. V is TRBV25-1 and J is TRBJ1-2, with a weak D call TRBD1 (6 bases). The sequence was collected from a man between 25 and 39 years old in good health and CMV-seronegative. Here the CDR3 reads CASSVAGQNYGYPF. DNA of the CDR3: TGTGCCAGCAGTGTAGCCGGACAGAACTATGGCTACCCCTTC.